A selection of T cell receptor beta chains follows, all from one sample in a study of beta chain features in type 1 diabetes. Profiling relied on immunoSEQ multiplex PCR, and the TCRdb table lists in-frame clones only, not all of them. Among 330,000 or so clones, about 20% were seen once, and the ten largest hold 0.035% to 0.05%. Input material: naive CD4+ T cells from blood. The receptors originated from a woman between 18 and 29 years old in good health. The CDR3 runs from the conserved cysteine through the conserved F or W. The D gene is left open where the match is weak. Clone size is not always given. Where it is, it says once, few, many or a class for expanded clones.

clone size,V gene,D gene,J gene,CDR3 DNA,CDR3 protein
.,TRBV5-6,.,TRBJ1-5,TGTGCCAGCAGCTTGGAACGGGGTGGGGCCCAGCATTTT,CASSLERGGAQHF
few,TRBV7-9,.,TRBJ2-1,TGTGCCAGCAGCTTAGCGGGCCGCCGGGGTATCTACAATGAGCAGTTCTTC,CASSLAGRRGIYNEQFF
few,TRBV11-2,.,TRBJ2-7,TGTGCCAGCAGCCCGTTCACATGGGCTGGTCGCCGTCTCGAGCAGTACTTC,CASSPFTWAGRRLEQYF
.,TRBV7-2,.,TRBJ1-6,TGTGCCAGCAGCTCCCGACGGGGGGTGAATTCACCCCTCCACTTT,CASSSRRGVNSPLHF
.,TRBV30,.,TRBJ2-1,TGTGCCTGGGGGACTCTGGGCGGGGAGCAGTTCTTC,CAWGTLGGEQFF
few,TRBV6-5,.,TRBJ2-5,TGTGCCAGCAGTTATGTGGCAGGGAGGGAGACCCAGTACTTC,CASSYVAGRETQYF
few,TRBV7-9,TRBD2,TRBJ2-5,TGTGCCAGCAGCGCCAAGGGACTAGCGGGAGGGAAGACCCAGTACTTC,CASSAKGLAGGKTQYF
few,TRBV28,.,TRBJ1-2,TGTGCCAGCAGTCAACCAGGGAAGGATGGCTACACCTTC,CASSQPGKDGYTF
few,TRBV9,.,TRBJ2-7,TGTGCCAGCAGCGTAGCCGGTTCCTACGAGCAGTACTTC,CASSVAGSYEQYF
few,TRBV29-1,TRBD2,TRBJ2-3,TGCAGCGTAGCTAGCGGGGCCAGCACAGATACGCAGTATTTT,CSVASGASTDTQYF
few,TRBV6-6,.,TRBJ2-6,TGTGCCAGCAGTTACCACAGGGCTGGGGCCAACGTCCTGACTTTC,CASSYHRAGANVLTF
few,TRBV7-6,.,TRBJ1-6,TGTGCCAGCGCCCGGGCGGGCTCCTATAATTCACCCCTCCACTTT,CASARAGSYNSPLHF
once,TRBV2,.,TRBJ1-6,TGTGCCAGCAGGAGGGACTCCTATAATTCACCCCTCCACTTT,CASRRDSYNSPLHF